The 17 T cell receptor beta chains presented below share a single source sample, sequenced in a study of blood T cell repertoires in COVID-19. TCRdb's table, derived via immunoSEQ multiplex PCR, lists solely in-frame clones and lacks some. This sample has nearly 200,000 clones, with about 90% found just once. Sequenced input: peripheral blood. The receptors stem from a woman aged 70-85 years with acute or convalescent COVID-19.

V usage is TRBV4-2 and J usage is TRBJ1-4; D is unclear. V dropped 2 bases and J dropped 8 bases, with 15 bases sitting between them. The CDR3 is made up of 15 amino acids. Germline V gene lookup returns CDR1 LGHNA and CDR2 YNFKEQ. The CDR3 DNA reads TGTGCCAGCAGCCAACCCGGGTTCGGGGTGGAAAAACTGTTTTTT. Its translation is CASSQPGFGVEKLFF.

The chain couples TRBV28 to TRBJ1-3; TRBD1 matches at 9 bases. Looked up from germline, CDR1 is MDHEN and CDR2 is SYDVKM. This CDR3 has 14 residues. V dropped 5 bases and J dropped 5; count of bases not matched to a gene: 4. Here the CDR3 reads CASSGQGTRNTIYF. In DNA, the CDR3 is TGTGCCAGCAGTGGACAGGGGACGCGAAACACCATATATTTT. The full variable domain, with the rest looked up from reference TRBV28 and TRBJ1-3, is DVKVTQSSRYLVKRTGEKVFLECVQDMDHENMFWYRQDPGLGLRLIYFSYDVKMKEKGDIPEGYSVSREKKERFSLILESASTNQTSMYLCASSGQGTRNTIYFGEGSWLTVV.

The gene calls are TRBV28 and TRBJ2-4; 13 bases match TRBD2. After removal of 6 bases from V and 8 bases from J, the junction contained 7 bases not matched to a gene. Germline V gene sequence: CDR1 MDHEN, CDR2 SYDVKM. The CDR3 has 15 residues. The CDR3 region is CASRPGLAGLHIQYF. The CDR3 DNA is TGTGCCAGCAGGCCGGGACTAGCGGGATTGCACATTCAGTACTTC.

The chain joins TRBV11-2 to TRBJ2-1; unclear D gene. The CDR3 sequence is 16 residues long. The germline V and J ends were trimmed by 1 base and 0 bases, with 10 bases remaining between them. CDR1 is SGHAT and CDR2 is FQNNGV in the germline V gene. For the CDR3, the DNA is TGTGCCAGCAGCTTAGGCGCGGTATCCTCCTACAATGAGCAGTTCTTC. Protein sequence: CASSLGAVSSYNEQFF.

This chain connects TRBV10-2 to TRBJ2-7; D possibly corresponds to TRBD1 (5 bases). Germline V lookup: CDR1 WSHSY, CDR2 SAAADI. V lost 2 bases and J lost 7, with 12 bases in between. The CDR3 has 13 residues. CDR3 in amino acids: CASSERQPYEQYF. The DNA of the CDR3 is TGCGCCAGCAGTGAGAGACAGCCTTATGAGCAGTACTTC.

This rearrangement joins TRBV7-8 to TRBJ2-7; D gene ambiguous. In germline, CDR1 is SGHVS, CDR2 FQNEAQ. Trimming left V 0 bases short and J 2 bases short, with 5 bases between. This CDR3 has 13 amino acids. The CDR3 DNA sequence: TGTGCCAGCAGCTTAGCGGGCACCTACGAGCAGTACTTC. Its protein product is CASSLAGTYEQYF.

This chain connects TRBV5-1 to TRBJ2-5, with 12 bases lining up with TRBD2. Germline values: CDR1 SGHRS, CDR2 YFSETQ. V was clipped by 4 bases and J by 3 bases; unmatched bases: 22. The CDR3 loop spans 21 amino acids. Here the CDR3 DNA reads TGCGCCAGCAGCGTTGGCCAGGGGGTTGGACTAGCGGGGTGGAAGAAAGAGACCCAGTACTTC. This codes for CASSVGQGVGLAGWKKETQYF.

The chain carries TRBV5-1 and TRBJ2-5, with 11 positions matching TRBD2. The CDR3 has 18 residues. V lost 2 bases and J lost 2; bases outside the gene matches: 11. Germline CDR1 and CDR2: SGHRS and YFSETQ. The CDR3 protein is CASSLPLQGLAGQETQYF. The CDR3 region has the DNA TGCGCCAGCAGCTTACCATTACAAGGACTAGCGGGTCAAGAGACCCAGTACTTC.

This clone has a single count. V usage is TRBV29-1 and J usage is TRBJ1-1; D is uncertain. The CDR3 sequence is 10 residues long. The germline V and J ends were trimmed by 5 bases and 5 bases, with 6 bases remaining between them. Germline-derived CDR1 and CDR2 are SQVTM and ANQGSEA. Here the CDR3 reads CSVRRTEAFF. As DNA, the CDR3 is TGCAGCGTTAGGAGGACTGAAGCTTTCTTT.

This chain links TRBV5-1 with TRBJ2-3; D may be TRBD1 (6 bases). Germline V lookup: CDR1 SGHRS, CDR2 YFSETQ. The V end lost 1 base, the J end lost 0 bases, and 12 bases lay between the germline ends. The CDR3 length is 16 residues. CDR3 bases: TGCGCCAGCAGCTTGAGGGGGAACCCTAGCACAGATACGCAGTATTTT. This encodes CASSLRGNPSTDTQYF.

The sample holds one count of this clone. The CDR3 here is CASSEAGLTGELFF. The CDR3 nucleotides read TGTGCCAGTAGTGAGGCAGGACTCACCGGGGAGCTGTTTTTT. This chain links TRBV19 with TRBJ2-2, with D tentatively TRBD2 (5 bases). CDR3 length: 14 residues. Germline loops: CDR1 LNHDA, CDR2 SQIVND (reference sequence). Trimming left V 5 bases short and J 4 bases short, with 11 bases between.

This clone was seen only once. The chain joins TRBV20-1 to TRBJ1-2; D not resolved. V dropped 3 bases and J dropped 6 bases, with 11 bases sitting between them. The germline V gene encodes CDR1 DFQATT and CDR2 SNEGSKA (reference sequence). The CDR3 sequence is 12 residues long. The CDR3: CSASAGGNGYTF. CDR3 nucleotide sequence: TGCAGTGCTAGTGCAGGAGGAAATGGCTACACCTTC.

This chain joins TRBV29-1 and TRBJ1-1, with 8 bases lining up with TRBD1. CDR3 length: 13 residues. Germline trimming cut 4 bases from V and 8 bases from J; bases unmatched to any gene: 9. The V gene's germline CDR1 is SQVTM and CDR2 ANQGSEA. For the CDR3, the DNA is TGCAGCGTTGGGGGCACAGGGGGGGCCGAAGCTTTCTTT. Translated, it gives CSVGGTGGAEAFF.

The chain employs TRBV9 and TRBJ1-6, with unresolved D. The V gene's germline CDR1 is SGDLS and CDR2 YYNGEE. The CDR3 contains 16 residues. The ends were cut back, 4 bases at V and 0 bases at J, with 11 bases in the middle. The CDR3 DNA follows: TGTGCCAGCAGCCCACAGTTTAGCTCCTATAATTCACCCCTCCACTTT. It translates to CASSPQFSSYNSPLHF.

The chain uses TRBV6-5 and TRBJ1-1; D remains unclear. The V gene's germline CDR1 is MNHEY and CDR2 SVGAGI. The ends were cut back, 7 bases at V and 0 bases at J, with 9 bases in the middle. The length of the CDR3 is 13 residues. The CDR3 region has the DNA TGTGCCAGCATCCGGGAGGTGAACACTGAAGCTTTCTTT. Translated: CASIREVNTEAFF.

The V and J genes are TRBV6-5 and TRBJ1-5; 7 bases line up with TRBD1. The V gene's germline CDR1 is MNHEY and CDR2 SVGAGI. CDR3 length: 15 residues. Trimming removed 2 bases from V and 5 bases from J; junction bases left unmatched: 6. The CDR3 DNA follows: TGTGCCAGCAGTTACGACAGGGACGGGGATCAGCCCCAGCATTTT. It specifies CASSYDRDGDQPQHF.

The chain couples TRBV18 to TRBJ2-7, with a tentative D call TRBD2 (5 bases). V was trimmed by 1 base and J by 3 bases, leaving 7 bases between them. This CDR3 has 13 residues. The germline CDR1 and CDR2 sequences are KGHSH and LQKENI. The CDR3 spells CASSPRRGYEQYF. CDR3 DNA sequence: TGTGCCAGCTCACCACGACGGGGCTACGAGCAGTACTTC.